These T cell receptor beta chains were read from a single sample in a study of blood T cell repertoires in COVID-19. Repertoires were generated with immunoSEQ multiplex PCR, while TCRdb's copy carries only in-frame clones and drops some. The sample has some 420,000 clones, approximately 90% seen once. The sequencing sample was made of PBMCs or T cells enriched from blood (not recorded which). The receptors stem from a man under 40 who had recovered from COVID-19. CDR3s include the opening cysteine and the closing phenylalanine or tryptophan. Each record gives: V gene, J gene, clone size, CDR3 protein. Rows give clone size only sometimes, using once, few, many, or a class for an expanded clone.

>TRBV5-1|TRBJ1-6|-
CASSGGRELNSPLHF
>TRBV4-2|TRBJ1-1|-
CASSQDMNPEAFF
>TRBV19|TRBJ1-1|-
CASSIGTGGHTEAFF
>TRBV27|TRBJ1-5|-
CASSLGQGSQPQHF
>TRBV5-1|TRBJ2-5|-
CASSLVAAGTGAQETQYF
>TRBV5-1|TRBJ1-2|-
CASSPGTGNFYGYTF
>TRBV7-8|TRBJ1-3|-
CASVTGVGGNTIYF
>TRBV5-5|TRBJ2-7|-
CASSAGSSSYEQYF
>TRBV24-1|TRBJ2-1|-
CATSDYYSGSDEQFF
>TRBV12-5|TRBJ2-5|-
CASGRTGQETQYF
>TRBV14|TRBJ2-1|once
CASSRTSGSFGMNEQFF
>TRBV27|TRBJ2-7|-
CASHRQGHYEQYF
>TRBV2|TRBJ1-4|-
CASNQQAATNEKLFF
>TRBV28|TRBJ2-5|-
CASSTYGGAGIETQYF
>TRBV19|TRBJ1-5|-
CASSIDRGNQPQHF
>TRBV24-1|TRBJ2-1|-
CATRGTDEQFF
>TRBV27|TRBJ1-5|-
CASSPERAWQPQHF
>TRBV27|TRBJ2-7|-
CASRLTSGPYEQYF
>TRBV30|TRBJ2-2|-
CAWSLAPNTGELFF
>TRBV9|TRBJ2-5|-
CASSVAPAGGETQYF
>TRBV24-1|TRBJ2-1|-
CATSDSLGRGPNNEQFF
>TRBV7-2|TRBJ2-3|few
CASSSHREDTQYF
>TRBV3-1/TRBV3-2|TRBJ2-7|-
CASSPIAETPYEQYF
>TRBV28|TRBJ1-1|-
CASHTPITGVAEAFF
>TRBV5-1|TRBJ2-7|once
CASSFDGAQQYF
>TRBV7-3|TRBJ2-1|-
CARRGLAINEQFF
>TRBV2|TRBJ1-4|-
CASSEQVGELFF
>TRBV19|TRBJ2-3|-
CASSPRQELQYF
>TRBV7-8|TRBJ2-4|-
CASSLELAGGPDIQYF
>TRBV28|TRBJ1-5|-
CASSHTTGMGNQPQHF
>TRBV6-5|TRBJ1-5|-
CASSRGGGPLAQHF
>TRBV29-1|TRBJ1-1|-
CSASGPNVDTEAFF
>TRBV5-6|TRBJ1-6|-
CASSFFGTGPPLHF
>TRBV24-1|TRBJ1-3|-
CATSDYPPGNTIYF
>TRBV11-3|TRBJ2-2|-
CASSLDLGSNTGELFF
>TRBV5-4|TRBJ2-7|-
CASSPRTGYNEQYF
>TRBV11-2|TRBJ2-1|-
CASSPGLAGYNEQFF
>TRBV6-5|TRBJ2-3|-
CASSYSASGATDTQYF
>TRBV7-9|TRBJ2-7|-
CASSLVISRSDEQYF
>TRBV28|TRBJ1-1|-
CASSLWAGDTEAFF
>TRBV12-5|TRBJ1-1|-
CASGFVVDTEAFF
>TRBV6-2/TRBV6-3|TRBJ2-7|-
CASSLPGGQTRGQYF
>TRBV5-5|TRBJ2-1|-
CASSPGFGFYNEQFF
>TRBV6-6|TRBJ1-3|-
CARVDRGSPPGNTIYF
>TRBV5-5|TRBJ1-2|once
CASSSRPMGRVGGYTF
>TRBV6-6|TRBJ2-7|-
CASSTGQGRRQYF
>TRBV15|TRBJ1-5|-
CATSRRTGTREPQHF
>TRBV28|TRBJ2-7|-
CASSLGGRYEQYF
>TRBV7-9|TRBJ1-1|-
CASSLVSTGNTEAFF
>TRBV29-1|TRBJ2-5|-
CSVQKVEETQYF
>TRBV11-2|TRBJ2-7|-
CASSLRTFGFYEQYF
>TRBV4-2|TRBJ2-1|-
CASSQGPHSYNEQFF
>TRBV9|TRBJ2-5|-
CASSGQNQETQYF
>TRBV19|TRBJ1-5|-
CASSIGGPQPQHF
>TRBV27|TRBJ1-1|-
CASSFKNSNTEAFF
>TRBV28|TRBJ2-5|-
CASSPIGQGQETQYF
>TRBV4-1|TRBJ1-1|once
CASSQEETPYTEAFF